The 16 T cell receptor beta chains below all came from one sample that was sequenced in a study of blood T cell repertoires in COVID-19. The method was immunoSEQ multiplex PCR; TCRdb's version includes in-frame clones alone and lacks a portion of them. The profile shows approximately 300,000 clones, roughly 87% of them singletons. Sequenced: PBMCs or T cells enriched from blood (not recorded which). The receptors derive from a woman between 25 and 40 years old who had recovered from COVID-19.

The chain carries TRBV27 and TRBJ2-1; 15 bases fit TRBD2. Losses at the gene ends were 5 bases for V and 0 bases for J; bases not matched to a gene: 2. CDR3 length: 17 residues. CDR1 is MNHEY and CDR2 is SMNVEV in the germline V gene (reference sequence). The CDR3 spells CASSRGLAGGSYNEQFF. CDR3 coding DNA: TGTGCCAGCAGTAGGGGACTAGCGGGGGGCTCCTACAATGAGCAGTTCTTC.

The J gene is TRBJ1-6, the V gene TRBV7-3; possible D gene TRBD1, 5 bases. The CDR3 consists of 18 residues. V dropped 4 bases and J dropped 6 bases, with 22 bases sitting between them. The germline V gene encodes CDR1 SGHTA and CDR2 FQGTGA. CDR3 sequence reads: CASSWGGVRNLLNSPLHF. In DNA, the CDR3 is TGTGCCAGCAGCTGGGGCGGGGTCCGCAACTTACTTAATTCACCCCTCCACTTT.

The chain links TRBV3-1 (or the pseudogene TRBV3-2) to TRBJ2-2; 8 bases map to TRBD2. This CDR3 spans 16 amino acids. Losses at the gene ends were 6 bases for V and 6 bases for J; bases not matched to a gene: 12. From germline, CDR1 is LGHDT and CDR2 YNNKEL (reference sequence). DNA of the CDR3: TGTGCCAGCAGGGAACTTGCGGGGGGTGTGGCCGGGGAGCTGTTTTTT. Protein product: CASRELAGGVAGELFF.

The V and J genes are TRBV30 and TRBJ1-2; 7 nucleotides match TRBD1. This CDR3 comprises 16 residues. Germline V lookup: CDR1 GTSNPN, CDR2 SVGIG (reference sequence). The V and J ends lost 8 bases and 2 bases, in that order; junction bases with no gene match: 17. The CDR3 sequence is CAGNKVTGPINYGYTF. In DNA form, the CDR3 reads TGTGCCGGAAACAAAGTGACAGGGCCTATAAACTATGGCTACACCTTC.

This chain joins TRBV2 and TRBJ2-3; TRBD2 agrees at 7 bases. Germline V gene lookup returns CDR1 SNHLY and CDR2 FYNNEI. The length of the CDR3 is 16 residues. The V segment lost 3 bases and the J segment 5 bases; nucleotides outside the gene matches: 11. The CDR3 reads CASSDGGAGSEDTQYF. The CDR3, as DNA: TGTGCCAGCAGTGATGGGGGAGCGGGGTCTGAAGATACGCAGTATTTT.

The gene calls are TRBV4-1 and TRBJ1-1, with TRBD1 identical over 7 bases. CDR1 is MGHRA, CDR2 YSYEKL, per germline. The CDR3 is made up of 16 amino acids. After removal of 0 bases from V and 1 base from J, the junction contained 5 bases not matched to a gene. The CDR3 DNA reads TGCGCCAGCAGCCAAGAGAAGGGACAGCCGAACACTGAAGCTTTCTTT. Its translation is CASSQEKGQPNTEAFF.

The chain employs TRBV7-2 and TRBJ2-3, with TRBD2 matching 10 bases. CDR1 and CDR2 (germline): SGHTA, FQGNSA. The CDR3 is 15 amino acids. V dropped 1 base and J dropped 3; count of bases not matched to a gene: 1. The CDR3 loop is CASSLDSGGTDTQYF. CDR3 nucleotides: TGTGCCAGCAGCTTAGATAGCGGGGGGACAGATACGCAGTATTTT.

The chain uses TRBV19 and TRBJ1-2, with a weak D call TRBD1 (5 bases). Per germline, CDR1 LNHDA and CDR2 SQIVND (reference sequence). The ends were cut back, 3 bases at V and 4 bases at J, with 18 bases in the middle. CDR3 length equals 16 residues. The DNA of the CDR3 is TGTGCCAGTAGTATGATTTTGGGGCCACTCGCCTATGGCTACACCTTC. It specifies CASSMILGPLAYGYTF.

The chain employs TRBV7-9 and TRBJ1-4, with a weak D call TRBD1 (5 bases). There are 16 residues in the CDR3. V dropped 2 bases and J dropped 8 bases, with 18 bases sitting between them. Looked up from germline, CDR1 is SEHNR and CDR2 is FQNEAQ (reference sequence). The CDR3 DNA follows: TGTGCCAGCAGCTTACAAGCTAAGGGGTCATGGGAAAAACTGTTTTTT. Protein: CASSLQAKGSWEKLFF. Full variable domain (outside the CDR3, taken from reference TRBV7-9 and TRBJ1-4): DTGVSQNPRHKITKRGQNVTFRCDPISEHNRLYWYRQTLGQGPEFLTYFQNEAQLEKSRLLSDRFSAERPKGSFSTLEIQRTEQGDSAMYLCASSLQAKGSWEKLFFGSGTQLSVL.

This clone was found once. The V and J genes are TRBV5-1 and TRBJ2-5, with a weak D call TRBD2 (5 bases). With 4 bases removed from V and 3 bases from J, the gap between germline ends came to 10 bases. This CDR3 has 13 residues. CDR1 is SGHRS, CDR2 YFSETQ, per germline. The CDR3 DNA follows: TGCGCCAGCAGCCAGAACGGGGAAGAGACCCAGTACTTC. It is translated as CASSQNGEETQYF.

This chain links TRBV10-2 with TRBJ1-1, with D unresolved. V was trimmed by 6 bases and J by 5 bases, leaving 16 bases between them. This CDR3 comprises 14 residues. Per the germline V gene, CDR1 is WSHSY and CDR2 is SAAADI. The CDR3 sequence: CASSASLQWTEAFF. CDR3 sequence (DNA): TGCGCCAGCAGCGCCTCCCTTCAGTGGACTGAAGCTTTCTTT.

The rearrangement links TRBV7-2 to TRBJ1-3, with 10 bases lining up with TRBD1. The CDR3 runs to 15 residues. The trim removed 4 bases at V and 4 bases at J, leaving 4 bases unmatched. Germline lookup yields CDR1 SGHTA and CDR2 FQGNSA. The CDR3 nucleotides read TGTGCCAGCAGCTCCCGGACAGGGGGGGGAAACACCATATATTTT. It translates to CASSSRTGGGNTIYF.

J is TRBJ2-6 and V is TRBV5-5; 8 positions match TRBD1. J was trimmed by 12 bases and V by 3 bases; bases with no gene match: 8. The CDR3 has 14 residues. The germline gives CDR1 SGHKS, CDR2 YYEKEE (reference sequence). The DNA for the CDR3 is TGTGCCAGCAGCTATAGACAGGGGCCCCCCGTCCTGACTTTC. Protein: CASSYRQGPPVLTF.

The genes are TRBV6-1 and TRBJ2-3, with D perhaps matching TRBD1 (6 bases). This CDR3 region has 15 residues. Germline V CDR1 and CDR2: MNHNS, SASEGT. V was cut by 2 bases and J by 4 bases, with 13 bases left in between. CDR3 residues: CASSEFDRKSDTQYF. The CDR3 DNA sequence: TGTGCCAGCAGTGAATTCGACAGGAAGTCAGATACGCAGTATTTT.

The V call is TRBV7-2, the J call TRBJ2-3; D unclear. V lost 1 base, J lost 2 bases, and 13 bases lay in between. The CDR3 is 16 residues long. Germline V gene sequence: CDR1 SGHTA, CDR2 FQGNSA. The DNA of the CDR3 is TGTGCCAGCAGCTTAGGGCCCACTGGAGTCACAGATACGCAGTATTTT. Encoded protein: CASSLGPTGVTDTQYF.

The chain couples TRBV6-1 to TRBJ2-1; maybe TRBD2 (5 bases). The CDR3 totals 17 residues. V was pared by 4 bases and J by 4 bases, with 20 bases between. CDR1 MNHNS and CDR2 SASEGT come from the germline V gene. CDR3 sequence: CASSGGSSPLAYNEQFF. The CDR3 bases are TGTGCCAGCAGTGGCGGCAGCTCACCCCTAGCTTACAATGAGCAGTTCTTC.